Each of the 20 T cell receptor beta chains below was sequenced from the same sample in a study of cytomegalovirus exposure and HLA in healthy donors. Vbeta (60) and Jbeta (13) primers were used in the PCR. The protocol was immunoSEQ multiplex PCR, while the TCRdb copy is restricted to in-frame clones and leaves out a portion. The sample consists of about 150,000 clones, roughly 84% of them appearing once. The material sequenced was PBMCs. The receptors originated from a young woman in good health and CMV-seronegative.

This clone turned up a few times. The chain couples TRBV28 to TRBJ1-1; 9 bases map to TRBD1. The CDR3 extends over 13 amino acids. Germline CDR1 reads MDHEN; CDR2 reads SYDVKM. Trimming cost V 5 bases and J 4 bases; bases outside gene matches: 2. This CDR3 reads CASSPTGGTEAFF. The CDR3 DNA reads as TGTGCCAGCAGTCCGACAGGGGGCACTGAAGCTTTCTTT.

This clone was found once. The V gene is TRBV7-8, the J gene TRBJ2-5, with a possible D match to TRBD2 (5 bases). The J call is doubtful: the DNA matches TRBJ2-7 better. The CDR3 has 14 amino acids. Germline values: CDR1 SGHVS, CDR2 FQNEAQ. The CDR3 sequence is CASSPWTATYEQYF. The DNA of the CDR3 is TGTGCCAGCAGCCCTTGGACTGCCACCTACGAGCAGTACTTC.

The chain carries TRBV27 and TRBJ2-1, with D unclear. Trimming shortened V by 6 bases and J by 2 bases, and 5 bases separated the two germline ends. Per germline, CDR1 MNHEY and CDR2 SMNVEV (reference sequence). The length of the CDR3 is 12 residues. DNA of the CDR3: TGTGCCAGCAGCCCAACCTACAATGAGCAGTTCTTC. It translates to CASSPTYNEQFF.

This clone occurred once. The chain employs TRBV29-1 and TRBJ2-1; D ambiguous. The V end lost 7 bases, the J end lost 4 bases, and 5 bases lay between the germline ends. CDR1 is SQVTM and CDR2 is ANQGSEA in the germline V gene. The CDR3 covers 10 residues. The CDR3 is CSAGYNEQFF. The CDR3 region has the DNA TGCAGCGCCGGTTACAATGAGCAGTTCTTC.

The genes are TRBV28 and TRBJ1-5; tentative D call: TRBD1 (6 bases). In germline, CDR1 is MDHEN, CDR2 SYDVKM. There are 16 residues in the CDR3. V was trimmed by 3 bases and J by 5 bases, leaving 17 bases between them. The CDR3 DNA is TGTGCCAGCAGTTTCGTCGTCAGGGGTCCCTATCAGCCCCAGCATTTT. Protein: CASSFVVRGPYQPQHF.

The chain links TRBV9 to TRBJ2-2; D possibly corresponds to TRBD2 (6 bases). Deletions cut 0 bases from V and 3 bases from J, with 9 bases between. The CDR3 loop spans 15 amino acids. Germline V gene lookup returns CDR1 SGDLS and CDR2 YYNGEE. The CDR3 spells CASSVAGTYTGELFF. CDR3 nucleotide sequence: TGTGCCAGCAGCGTAGCCGGGACTTACACCGGGGAGCTGTTTTTT.

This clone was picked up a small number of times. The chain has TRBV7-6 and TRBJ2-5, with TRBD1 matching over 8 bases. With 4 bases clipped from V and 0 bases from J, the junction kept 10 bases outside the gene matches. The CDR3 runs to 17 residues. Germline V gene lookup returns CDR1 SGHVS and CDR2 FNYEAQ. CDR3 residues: CASSSGPAGGNQETQYF. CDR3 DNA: TGTGCCAGCAGCTCCGGGCCGGCAGGGGGCAACCAAGAGACCCAGTACTTC.

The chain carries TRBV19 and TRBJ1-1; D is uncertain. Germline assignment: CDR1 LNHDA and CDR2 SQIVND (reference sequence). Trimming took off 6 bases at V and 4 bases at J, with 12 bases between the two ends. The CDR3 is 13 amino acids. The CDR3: CASRLVGGTEAFF. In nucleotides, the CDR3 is TGTGCCAGTAGGTTGGTAGGAGGCACTGAAGCTTTCTTT.

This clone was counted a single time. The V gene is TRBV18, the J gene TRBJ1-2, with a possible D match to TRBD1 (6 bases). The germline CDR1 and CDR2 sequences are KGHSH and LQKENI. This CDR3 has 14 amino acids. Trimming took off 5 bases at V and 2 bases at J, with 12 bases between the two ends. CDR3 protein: CASSSYDRNYGYTF. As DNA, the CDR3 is TGTGCCAGCTCATCCTACGACAGGAACTATGGCTACACCTTC. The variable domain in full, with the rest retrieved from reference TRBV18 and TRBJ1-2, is NAGVMQNPRHLVRRRGQEARLRCSPMKGHSHVYWYRQLPEEGLKFMVYLQKENIIDESGMPKERFSAEFPKEGPSILRIQQVVRGDSAAYFCASSSYDRNYGYTFGSGTRLTVV.

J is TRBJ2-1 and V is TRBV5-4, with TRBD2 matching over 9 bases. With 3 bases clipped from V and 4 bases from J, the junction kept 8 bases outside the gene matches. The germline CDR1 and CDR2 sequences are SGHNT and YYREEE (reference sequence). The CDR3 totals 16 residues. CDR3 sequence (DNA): TGTGCCAGCAGCTGGGCCAGCGGGGGGACATACAATGAGCAGTTCTTC. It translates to CASSWASGGTYNEQFF.

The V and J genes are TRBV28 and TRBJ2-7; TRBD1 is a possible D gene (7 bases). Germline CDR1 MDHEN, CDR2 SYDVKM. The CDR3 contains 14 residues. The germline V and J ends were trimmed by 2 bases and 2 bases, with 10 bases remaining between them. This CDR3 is CASSLAGQPYEQYF. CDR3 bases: TGTGCCAGCAGTTTAGCGGGACAGCCCTACGAGCAGTACTTC.

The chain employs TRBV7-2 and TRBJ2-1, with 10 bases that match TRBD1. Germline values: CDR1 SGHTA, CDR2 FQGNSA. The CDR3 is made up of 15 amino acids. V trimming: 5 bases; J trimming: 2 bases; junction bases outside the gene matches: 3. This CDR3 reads CASSRQGAAYNEQFF. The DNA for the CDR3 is TGTGCCAGCAGCCGACAGGGGGCGGCCTACAATGAGCAGTTCTTC.

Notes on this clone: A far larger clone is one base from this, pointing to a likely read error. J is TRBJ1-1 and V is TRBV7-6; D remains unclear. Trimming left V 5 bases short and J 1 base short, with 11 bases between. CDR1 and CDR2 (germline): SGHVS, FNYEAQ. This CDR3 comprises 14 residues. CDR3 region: CASSLNPGNTEAFF. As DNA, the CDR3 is TGTGCCAGCAGCCTAAACCCCGGGAACACTGAAGCTTTCTTT.

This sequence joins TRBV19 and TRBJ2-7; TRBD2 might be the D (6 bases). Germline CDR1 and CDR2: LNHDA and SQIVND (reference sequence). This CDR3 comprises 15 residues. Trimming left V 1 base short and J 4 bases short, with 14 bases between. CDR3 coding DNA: TGTGCCAGTAGTATAGCAGTCGGAGGGCCTTACGAGCAGTACTTC. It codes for CASSIAVGGPYEQYF. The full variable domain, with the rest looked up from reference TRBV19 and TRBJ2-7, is DGGITQSPKYLFRKEGQNVTLSCEQNLNHDAMYWYRQDPGQGLRLIYYSQIVNDFQKGDIAEGYSVSREKKESFPLTVTSAQKNPTAFYLCASSIAVGGPYEQYFGPGTRLTVT.

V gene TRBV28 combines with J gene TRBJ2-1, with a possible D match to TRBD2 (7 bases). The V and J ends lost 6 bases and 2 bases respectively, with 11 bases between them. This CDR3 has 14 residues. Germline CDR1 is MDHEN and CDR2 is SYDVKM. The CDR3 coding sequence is TGTGCCAGCAGGATCGGGGGGCCCTACAATGAGCAGTTCTTC. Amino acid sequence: CASRIGGPYNEQFF.

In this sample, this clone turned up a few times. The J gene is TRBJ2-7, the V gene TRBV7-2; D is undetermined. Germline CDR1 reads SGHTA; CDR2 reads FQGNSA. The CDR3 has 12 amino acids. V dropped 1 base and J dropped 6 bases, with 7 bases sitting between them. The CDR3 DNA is TGTGCCAGCAGCTTAGGGGCGCTCGAGCAGTACTTC. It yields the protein CASSLGALEQYF. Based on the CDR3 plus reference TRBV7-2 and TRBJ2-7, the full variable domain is GAGVSQSPSNKVTEKGKDVELRCDPISGHTALYWYRQSLGQGLEFLIYFQGNSAPDKSGLPSDRFSAERTGGSVSTLTIQRTQQEDSAVYLCASSLGALEQYFGPGTRLTVT.

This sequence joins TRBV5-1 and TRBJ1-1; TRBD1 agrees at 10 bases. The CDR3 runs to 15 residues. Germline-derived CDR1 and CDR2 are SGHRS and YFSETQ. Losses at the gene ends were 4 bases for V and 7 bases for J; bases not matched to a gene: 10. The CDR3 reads CASSPNHGQGGEAFF. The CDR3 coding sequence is TGCGCCAGCAGCCCAAACCACGGACAGGGGGGTGAAGCTTTCTTT. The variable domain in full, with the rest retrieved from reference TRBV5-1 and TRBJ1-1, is KAGVTQTPRYLIKTRGQQVTLSCSPISGHRSVSWYQQTPGQGLQFLFEYFSETQRNKGNFPGRFSGRQFSNSRSEMNVSTLELGDSALYLCASSPNHGQGGEAFFGQGTRLTVV.

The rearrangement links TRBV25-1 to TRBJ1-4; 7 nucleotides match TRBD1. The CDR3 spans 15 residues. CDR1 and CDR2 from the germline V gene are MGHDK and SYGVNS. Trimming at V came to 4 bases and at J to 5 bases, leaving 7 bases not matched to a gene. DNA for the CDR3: TGTGCCAGCAGTGGCCACAGGGGACAAAATGAAAAACTGTTTTTT. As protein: CASSGHRGQNEKLFF.

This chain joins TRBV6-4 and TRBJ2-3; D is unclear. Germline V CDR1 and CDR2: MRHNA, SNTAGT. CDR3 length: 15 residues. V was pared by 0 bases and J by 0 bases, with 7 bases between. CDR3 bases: TGTGCCAGCAGTGACTCTATATCTAGCACAGATACGCAGTATTTT. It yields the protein CASSDSISSTDTQYF.

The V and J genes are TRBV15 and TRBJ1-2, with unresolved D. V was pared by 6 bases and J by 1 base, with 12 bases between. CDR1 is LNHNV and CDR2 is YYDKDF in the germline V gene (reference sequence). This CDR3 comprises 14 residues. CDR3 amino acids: CATRWALGNYGYTF. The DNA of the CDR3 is TGTGCCACCAGGTGGGCGCTGGGTAACTATGGCTACACCTTC.